A single sample gave rise to the 22 T cell receptor beta chains below, sequenced in a study of blood T cell repertoires in COVID-19. The assay was immunoSEQ multiplex PCR, and TCRdb's table has in-frame clones only and misses some. The sample includes 150,000 to 200,000 clones, approximately 85% seen only once; the top ten take approximately 8.9%. Sequencing used peripheral blood. The receptors come from a woman aged 60-75 years with acute or convalescent COVID-19.

The rearrangement uses TRBV6-5 and TRBJ2-3; D uncertain. Germline V gene sequence: CDR1 MNHEY, CDR2 SVGAGI. Trimming left V 0 bases short and J 1 base short, with 11 bases between. The CDR3 extends over 16 amino acids. CDR3 in DNA: TGTGCCAGCAGTTACTCCTTCCAGGTCCGCACAGATACGCAGTATTTT. Translating it yields CASSYSFQVRTDTQYF.

This rearrangement joins TRBV5-5 to TRBJ1-4; a weak D match, TRBD1 (5 bases). Germline V gene data show CDR1 as SGHKS and CDR2 as YYEKEE (reference sequence). CDR3 size: 13 residues. Trimming removed 3 bases from V and 8 bases from J, with 11 bases in between. The CDR3 sequence: CASSYQGREKLFF. The DNA of the CDR3 is TGTGCCAGCAGCTACCAGGGTAGGGAAAAACTGTTTTTT.

The rearrangement uses TRBV6-1 and TRBJ1-2; D might be TRBD1 (5 bases). The CDR3 totals 13 residues. The V end was cut by 3 bases, the J end by 8 bases, with 13 bases between. CDR1 is MNHNS and CDR2 is SASEGT in the germline V gene. CDR3 nucleotide sequence: TGTGCCAGCAGTGAGACAGAGCTCGGCGGCTACACCTTC. This translates into CASSETELGGYTF.

This clone was observed a handful of times. This rearrangement joins TRBV3-1 (or the pseudogene TRBV3-2) to TRBJ2-3, with D tentatively TRBD2 (5 bases). CDR1 LGHDT and CDR2 YNNKEL come from the germline V gene (reference sequence). This CDR3 has 15 residues. V was pared by 5 bases and J by 3 bases, with 15 bases between. The CDR3 sequence is CASSYRGARTDTQYF. The CDR3, as DNA: TGTGCCAGCAGCTACCGGGGAGCGCGAACAGATACGCAGTATTTT.

This clone occurred a few times. The chain employs TRBV6-2 or TRBV6-3 and TRBJ2-1; TRBD2 aligns across 9 bases. Germline V gene sequence: CDR1 MNHEY, CDR2 SVGEGT. CDR3 size: 15 residues. The junction had 10 bases not matched to a gene; V was cut back by 5 bases and J by 8 bases. The CDR3 sequence: CASSPGGGRAYEQFF. CDR3 DNA sequence: TGTGCCAGCAGTCCCGGGGGCGGGAGGGCCTATGAGCAGTTCTTC.

The genes are TRBV11-2 and TRBJ2-3, with TRBD2 matching 13 bases. Trimming removed 5 bases from V and 3 bases from J; junction bases left unmatched: 2. The CDR3 spans 15 residues. From germline, CDR1 is SGHAT and CDR2 FQNNGV. The CDR3 DNA reads as TGTGCCAGCAGCAAGGGACTAGCGGGAACAGATACGCAGTATTTT. This sequence encodes CASSKGLAGTDTQYF.

The chain is built from TRBV7-8 and TRBJ2-7; 12 bases agree with TRBD2. Trimming cost V 3 bases and J 2 bases; bases outside gene matches: 11. There are 18 residues in the CDR3. Per the germline V gene, CDR1 is SGHVS and CDR2 is FQNEAQ. In nucleotides, the CDR3 is TGTGCCAGCAGCTTGACTAGCGGGAGTGGCCGTCGAACCTACGAGCAGTACGTC. This encodes CASSLTSGSGRRTYEQYV.

The V call is TRBV28, the J call TRBJ2-2, with TRBD1 as a possible D gene (5 bases). There are 16 residues in the CDR3. V was clipped by 3 bases and J by 0 bases, with 11 bases between them. Germline V CDR1 and CDR2: MDHEN, SYDVKM. CDR3 protein: CASSFGPGTNTGELFF. For the CDR3, the DNA is TGTGCCAGCAGTTTTGGACCAGGGACGAACACCGGGGAGCTGTTTTTT.

V gene TRBV19 combines with J gene TRBJ2-7; 8 bases agree with TRBD1. The ends lost 5 bases at V and 2 bases at J; junction bases unmatched: 5. Germline V lookup: CDR1 LNHDA, CDR2 SQIVND (reference sequence). The CDR3 covers 14 residues. CDR3 DNA sequence: TGTGCCAGTAGTTTTGCAGGGGGCCCCTACGAGCAGTACTTC. It translates to CASSFAGGPYEQYF. Using reference TRBV19 and TRBJ2-7 for the parts outside the CDR3, the full variable domain is DGGITQSPKYLFRKEGQNVTLSCEQNLNHDAMYWYRQDPGQGLRLIYYSQIVNDFQKGDIAEGYSVSREKKESFPLTVTSAQKNPTAFYLCASSFAGGPYEQYFGPGTRLTVT.

The genes are TRBV27 and TRBJ2-2; a weak D match, TRBD1 (5 bases). Germline-derived CDR1 and CDR2 are MNHEY and SMNVEV (reference sequence). The CDR3 length is 12 residues. Trimming cost V 5 bases and J 7 bases, with 8 bases left between them. CDR3 sequence: CASSPTVGELFF. The CDR3 bases are TGTGCCAGCAGTCCGACAGTCGGGGAGCTGTTTTTT.

This CDR3 is CASSYSTGSTEAFF. CDR3 nucleotide sequence: TGTGCCAGCAGTTACTCCACAGGGTCGACTGAAGCTTTCTTT. J is TRBJ1-1 and V is TRBV6-5; a possible D gene is TRBD1 (6 bases). Per the germline V gene, CDR1 is MNHEY and CDR2 is SVGAGI. CDR3 length: 14 residues. The ends were cut back, 0 bases at V and 5 bases at J, with 10 bases in the middle.

This clone has a handful of counts. The genes are TRBV18 and TRBJ1-6; D gene uncertain. The V gene lost 1 base and the J gene lost 5 bases, with 3 bases spanning the gap. The CDR3 spans 13 residues. From germline, CDR1 is KGHSH and CDR2 LQKENI. CDR3 in amino acids: CASSPLDNSPLHF. The CDR3 coding sequence is TGTGCCAGCTCACCACTAGATAATTCACCCCTCCACTTT.

This chain joins TRBV28 and TRBJ2-3; 13 nucleotides match TRBD2. This CDR3 contains 17 residues. J gave up 5 bases and V 4 bases, and 9 bases lay outside the gene matches. Germline V gene data show CDR1 as MDHEN and CDR2 as SYDVKM. The CDR3 bases are TGTGCCAGCAGTTACGGGACTAGCGGGAACTCCCGAGATACGCAGTATTTT. Amino acid sequence: CASSYGTSGNSRDTQYF.

J is TRBJ2-2 and V is TRBV5-1, with 11 nucleotides matching TRBD2. J was trimmed by 5 bases and V by 0 bases; bases with no gene match: 3. CDR1 is SGHRS and CDR2 is YFSETQ in the germline V gene. The CDR3 loop spans 16 amino acids. Written as DNA, the CDR3 is TGCGCCAGCAGCTTGGTTACTAGCGGGAGTACCGGGGAGCTGTTTTTT. It codes for CASSLVTSGSTGELFF.

The rearrangement links TRBV5-4 to TRBJ2-7; maybe TRBD1 (5 bases). Germline CDR1 SGHNT, CDR2 YYREEE (reference sequence). This CDR3 is built from 13 residues. The V end was cut by 1 base, the J end by 4 bases, with 9 bases between. The CDR3 nucleotides are TGTGCCAGCAGCTTGAATCAGGGATACGAGCAGTACGTC. Protein sequence: CASSLNQGYEQYV.

The chain joins TRBV6-5 to TRBJ1-2, with D possibly matching TRBD1 (5 bases). This CDR3 is built from 13 residues. V lost 11 bases to trimming and J lost 11 bases, with 24 bases between them. Germline assignment: CDR1 MNHEY and CDR2 SVGAGI. The CDR3 coding sequence is TGTGCCGTAAGCGCGCTGGGGGGTTCGGGTTACACCTTC. It codes for CAVSALGGSGYTF.

This sequence joins TRBV5-1 and TRBJ2-1, with TRBD2 matching over 9 bases. The V and J ends lost 2 bases and 8 bases, in that order; junction bases with no gene match: 5. The CDR3 is 14 residues long. Germline CDR1 SGHRS, CDR2 YFSETQ. The chain's CDR3 is CASSFPSGTDEQFF. For the CDR3, the DNA is TGCGCCAGCAGCTTCCCTAGCGGGACGGATGAGCAGTTCTTC.

This sequence joins TRBV18 and TRBJ1-1, with a possible D match to TRBD1 (5 bases). Germline CDR1 is KGHSH and CDR2 is LQKENI. V dropped 4 bases and J dropped 1 base, with 16 bases sitting between them. This CDR3 is built from 16 residues. CDR3: CASSRAWGGKNTEAFF. The CDR3 nucleotides are TGTGCCAGCTCACGGGCATGGGGGGGTAAGAACACTGAAGCTTTCTTT.

The V call is TRBV4-2, the J call TRBJ2-2, with TRBD2 identical over 9 bases. The CDR3 spans 15 residues. Germline CDR1 is LGHNA and CDR2 is YNFKEQ. V was clipped by 4 bases and J by 3 bases; unmatched bases: 3. The chain's CDR3 is CASSLAGEYTGELFF. In DNA form, the CDR3 reads TGTGCCAGCAGCCTAGCGGGAGAGTACACCGGGGAGCTGTTTTTT.

This rearrangement joins TRBV30 to TRBJ2-1, with TRBD2 identical over 14 bases. V shed 3 bases, J shed 6 bases, and the junction held 4 bases outside the gene matches. This CDR3 is 15 amino acids long. Per germline, CDR1 GTSNPN and CDR2 SVGIG (reference sequence). The CDR3 sequence is CAWSRGLAGVNEQFF. The DNA for the CDR3 is TGTGCCTGGAGCCGGGGACTAGCGGGAGTCAATGAGCAGTTCTTC. Full variable domain (rest looked up from reference TRBV30 and TRBJ2-1): SQTIHQWPATLVQPVGSPLSLECTVEGTSNPNLYWYRQAAGRGLQLLFYSVGIGQISSEVPQNLSASRPQDRQFILSSKKLLLSDSGFYLCAWSRGLAGVNEQFFGPGTRLTVL.

The chain couples TRBV7-9 to TRBJ1-1; TRBD1 might be the D (6 bases). The ends were cut back, 3 bases at V and 11 bases at J, with 13 bases in the middle. Germline V gene lookup returns CDR1 SEHNR and CDR2 FQNEAQ (reference sequence). The CDR3 consists of 12 residues. The CDR3: CASSFRTGFAFF. CDR3 DNA sequence: TGTGCCAGCAGCTTTAGAACAGGGTTTGCTTTCTTT.

This chain joins TRBV28 and TRBJ2-6, with unresolved D. The V end was cut by 4 bases, the J end by 2 bases, with 12 bases between. CDR1 is MDHEN, CDR2 SYDVKM, per germline. The CDR3 runs 16 residues. The CDR3, as DNA: TGTGCCAGCAGTTCGCCAGACTCAACTGGGGCCAACGTCCTGACTTTC. This encodes CASSSPDSTGANVLTF.